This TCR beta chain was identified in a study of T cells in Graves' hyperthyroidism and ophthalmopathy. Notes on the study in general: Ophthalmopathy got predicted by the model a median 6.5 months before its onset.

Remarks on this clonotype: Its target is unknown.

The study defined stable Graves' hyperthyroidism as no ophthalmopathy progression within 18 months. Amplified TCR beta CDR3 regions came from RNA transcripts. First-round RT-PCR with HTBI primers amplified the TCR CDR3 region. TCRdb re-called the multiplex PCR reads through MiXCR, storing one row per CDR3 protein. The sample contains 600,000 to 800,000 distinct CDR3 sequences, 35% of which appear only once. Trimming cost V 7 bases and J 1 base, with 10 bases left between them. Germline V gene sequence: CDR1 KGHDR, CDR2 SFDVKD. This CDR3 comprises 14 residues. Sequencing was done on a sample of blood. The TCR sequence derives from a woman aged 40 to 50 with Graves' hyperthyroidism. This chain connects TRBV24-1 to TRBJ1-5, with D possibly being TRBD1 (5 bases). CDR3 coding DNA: TGTGCCACCAGCCGGGGCGGGAGCAATCAGCCCCAGCATTTT. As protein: CATSRGGSNQPQHF.